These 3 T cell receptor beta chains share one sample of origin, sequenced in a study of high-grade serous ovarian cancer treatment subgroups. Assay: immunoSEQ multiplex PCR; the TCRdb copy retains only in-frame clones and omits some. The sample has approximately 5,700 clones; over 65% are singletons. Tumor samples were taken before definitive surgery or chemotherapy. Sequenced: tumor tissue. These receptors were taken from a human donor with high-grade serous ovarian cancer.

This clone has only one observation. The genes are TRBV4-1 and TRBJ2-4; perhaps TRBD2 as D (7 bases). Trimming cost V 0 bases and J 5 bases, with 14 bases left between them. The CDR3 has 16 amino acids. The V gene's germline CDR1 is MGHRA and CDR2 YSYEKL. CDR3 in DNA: TGCGCCAGCAGCCAAGATTTTCGGGGGGCACAAAACATTCAGTACTTC. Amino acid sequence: CASSQDFRGAQNIQYF.

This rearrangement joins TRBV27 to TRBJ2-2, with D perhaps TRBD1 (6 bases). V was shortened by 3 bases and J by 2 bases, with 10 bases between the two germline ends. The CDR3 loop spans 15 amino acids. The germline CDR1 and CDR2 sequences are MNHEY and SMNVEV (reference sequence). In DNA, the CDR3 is TGTGCCAGCAGTTTTAGGGGGACCAACACCGGGGAGCTGTTTTTT. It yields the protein CASSFRGTNTGELFF.

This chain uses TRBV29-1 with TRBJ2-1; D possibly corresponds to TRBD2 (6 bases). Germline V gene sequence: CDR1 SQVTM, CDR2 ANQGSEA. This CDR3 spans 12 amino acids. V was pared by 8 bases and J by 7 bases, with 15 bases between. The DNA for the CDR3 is TGCAGCTTACAGCCTGGGGGGAATGAGCAGTTCTTC. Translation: CSLQPGGNEQFF.